A selection of T cell receptor beta chains follows, all from one sample in a study of Graves' ophthalmopathy and Graves' hyperthyroidism. A single record per CDR3 protein comes from TCRdb applying MiXCR to the multiplex PCR reads. The data contain almost 400,000 distinct CDR3 sequences, approximately 16% of them singletons. Specimen: peripheral blood. The source is a young woman with Graves' ophthalmopathy. CDR3s include the opening cysteine and the closing phenylalanine or tryptophan. Fields, in order: J gene, V gene, clone size, D gene, CDR3 DNA, CDR3 protein. D genes are given only for firm matches. Some rows mark clone size as missing; the rest say once, few, many or name a class of expanded clone.

j_gene: TRBJ2-7
v_gene: TRBV29-1
abundance: many
d_gene: NA
CDR3nt: TGCAGCGTCGCCGGGGCAGGTAGCGTGGCCTACGAGCAGTACTTC
CDR3aa: CSVAGAGSVAYEQYF

j_gene: TRBJ1-5
v_gene: TRBV27
abundance: many
d_gene: NA
CDR3nt: TGTGCCAGCAGTCCTCTGCACCTTGTGACGCATAATCAGCCCCAGCATTTT
CDR3aa: CASSPLHLVTHNQPQHF

j_gene: TRBJ1-2
v_gene: TRBV11-2
abundance: many
d_gene: NA
CDR3nt: TGTGCCAGCAGCGCCCCGGGGGGTTATGGCTACACCTTC
CDR3aa: CASSAPGGYGYTF

j_gene: TRBJ2-6
v_gene: TRBV6-2/TRBV6-3
abundance: NA
d_gene: TRBD1
CDR3nt: TGTGCCAGCAGTTGGGGACAGGGGAACGGGGCCAACGTCCTGACTTTC
CDR3aa: CASSWGQGNGANVLTF

j_gene: TRBJ2-2
v_gene: TRBV4-3
abundance: many
d_gene: NA
CDR3nt: TGCGCCAGCAGCCAGGAGAGGGGGATCGGGGAGCTGTTTTTT
CDR3aa: CASSQERGIGELFF

j_gene: TRBJ2-4
v_gene: TRBV15
abundance: few
d_gene: TRBD2
CDR3nt: TGTGCCACCAGAGCCCGGGGGGGGGTCATTCAGTACTTC
CDR3aa: CATRARGGVIQYF

j_gene: TRBJ1-5
v_gene: TRBV6-1
abundance: many
d_gene: NA
CDR3nt: TGTGCCAGCAGTGGTTTGACACCCTTAGATAGCAATCAGCCCCAGCATTTT
CDR3aa: CASSGLTPLDSNQPQHF

j_gene: TRBJ2-5
v_gene: TRBV29-1
abundance: NA
d_gene: TRBD2
CDR3nt: TGCAGCGTCGGGAGAAGCGGGAGGGCCGCAGAGACCCAGTACTTC
CDR3aa: CSVGRSGRAAETQYF

j_gene: TRBJ2-2
v_gene: TRBV12-3/TRBV12-4
abundance: NA
d_gene: NA
CDR3nt: TGTGCCAGCCGCGGCCTCATAAACACCGGGGAGCCGTTTTTT
CDR3aa: CASRGLINTGEPFF

j_gene: TRBJ1-6
v_gene: TRBV27
abundance: many
d_gene: NA
CDR3nt: TGTGCCAGCAGTTTACCCGGGACATATAATTCACCCCTCCACTTT
CDR3aa: CASSLPGTYNSPLHF

j_gene: TRBJ1-3
v_gene: TRBV29-1
abundance: many
d_gene: NA
CDR3nt: TGCAGCGTTGAGGACGGATACTCTGGAAACACCATATATTTT
CDR3aa: CSVEDGYSGNTIYF

j_gene: TRBJ1-1
v_gene: TRBV24-1
abundance: NA
d_gene: NA
CDR3nt: TGTGCCACCAGTGGGCTGGGGGGGACTGAAGCTTTCTTT
CDR3aa: CATSGLGGTEAFF

j_gene: TRBJ1-1
v_gene: TRBV30
abundance: many
d_gene: NA
CDR3nt: TGTGCCTGGACGAGGGTAATGACATTCAGAGGGGACACTGAAGCTTTCTTT
CDR3aa: CAWTRVMTFRGDTEAFF

j_gene: TRBJ1-5
v_gene: TRBV12-3/TRBV12-4
abundance: many
d_gene: TRBD1
CDR3nt: TGTGCCAGCAGTTCAGATCCAGGGGGCAGACAGCCCCAGCATTTT
CDR3aa: CASSSDPGGRQPQHF

j_gene: TRBJ1-1
v_gene: TRBV4-3
abundance: few
d_gene: NA
CDR3nt: TGCGCCAGCAGCCACCGAGGCGGGGGCCACGCTGAAGCTTTCTTT
CDR3aa: CASSHRGGGHAEAFF

j_gene: TRBJ2-5
v_gene: TRBV28
abundance: many
d_gene: TRBD2
CDR3nt: TGTGCCAGCAGTCCCCCGCGACTAGCGGGAGTAGAGACCCAGTACTTC
CDR3aa: CASSPPRLAGVETQYF

j_gene: TRBJ1-2
v_gene: TRBV20-1
abundance: NA
d_gene: NA
CDR3nt: TGCAGCCCTATCTCTCAGGGGCCCTATGGCTACACCTTC
CDR3aa: CSPISQGPYGYTF

j_gene: TRBJ2-7
v_gene: TRBV4-3
abundance: many
d_gene: TRBD1
CDR3nt: TGCGCCAGCAGCCGAGACAGGGGAGTAAAGCAGTACTTC
CDR3aa: CASSRDRGVKQYF

j_gene: TRBJ2-2
v_gene: TRBV19
abundance: many
d_gene: NA
CDR3nt: TGTGCCACCACCTGGGCCGCTGGCGCCGGGGAGCTGTTTTTT
CDR3aa: CATTWAAGAGELFF

j_gene: TRBJ2-7
v_gene: TRBV6-5
abundance: many
d_gene: NA
CDR3nt: TGTGCCAGCAGTCCGGGCCCGGTAGCCTACGAGCAGTACTTC
CDR3aa: CASSPGPVAYEQYF

j_gene: TRBJ1-2
v_gene: TRBV6-5
abundance: NA
d_gene: NA
CDR3nt: TGTGCCAGCAGTTACTCAGGGTTGGGCTACACCTTC
CDR3aa: CASSYSGLGYTF

j_gene: TRBJ2-7
v_gene: TRBV6-2/TRBV6-3
abundance: many
d_gene: NA
CDR3nt: TGTGCCAGCAGTTTACAACCCTACGAGCAGTACTTC
CDR3aa: CASSLQPYEQYF

j_gene: TRBJ1-2
v_gene: TRBV19
abundance: NA
d_gene: TRBD1
CDR3nt: TGTGCCAGTGGACAGGTCCATGGCTACACCTTC
CDR3aa: CASGQVHGYTF